These T cell receptor beta chains were read from a single sample in a study of memory CD4+ T cells and cytomegalovirus serostatus. Clones were sequenced by immunoSEQ multiplex PCR, and TCRdb holds only the in-frame ones, with some missing. The sample has roughly 50,000 clones, roughly four fifths seen once; the top ten hold around 0.83%. Sequenced input: memory CD4+ T cells from blood. The receptors derive from an adult in good health and CMV-seronegative. CDR3s include the opening cysteine and the closing phenylalanine or tryptophan. D genes are given only for firm matches. A row's size may be missing; if present it is once, few, many or a size class.

cdr3_aa: CASTSGRGSTGELFF
cdr3_nt: TGTGCCAGCACCAGCGGGAGAGGGAGCACCGGGGAGCTGTTTTTT
j_call: TRBJ2-2
d_call: TRBD2
clone_size: -
v_call: TRBV7-2

cdr3_aa: CASSFTGFDEQYF
cdr3_nt: TGTGCCAGCAGCTTTACAGGGTTTGACGAGCAGTACTTC
j_call: TRBJ2-7
d_call: -
clone_size: -
v_call: TRBV7-8

cdr3_aa: CASSLSPGHGFNGYTF
cdr3_nt: TGTGCCAGCAGTTTAAGCCCGGGACACGGTTTCAACGGCTACACCTTC
j_call: TRBJ1-2
d_call: -
clone_size: -
v_call: TRBV28

cdr3_aa: CASSPRLNEKLFF
cdr3_nt: TGTGCCAGCAGTCCTCGGCTTAATGAAAAACTGTTTTTT
j_call: TRBJ1-4
d_call: -
clone_size: -
v_call: TRBV5-4

cdr3_aa: CASSADGGAYEQYF
cdr3_nt: TGCGCCAGCAGCGCCGACGGAGGGGCCTACGAGCAGTACTTC
j_call: TRBJ2-7
d_call: -
clone_size: -
v_call: TRBV5-1

cdr3_aa: CASSFNRDTDTQYF
cdr3_nt: TGCGCCAGCAGCTTTAACAGGGACACAGATACGCAGTATTTT
j_call: TRBJ2-3
d_call: -
clone_size: -
v_call: TRBV5-1

cdr3_aa: CASGLTQGTEAFF
cdr3_nt: TGTGCTAGTGGTTTGACCCAAGGCACTGAAGCTTTCTTT
j_call: TRBJ1-1
d_call: -
clone_size: -
v_call: TRBV12-5

cdr3_aa: CASSRRGTQYEQYF
cdr3_nt: TGTGCCAGCAGCCGCCGCGGGACACAATACGAGCAGTACTTC
j_call: TRBJ2-7
d_call: -
clone_size: once
v_call: TRBV5-4

cdr3_aa: CASSPPTSNQPQHF
cdr3_nt: TGTGCCAGCTCACCACCGACTAGCAATCAGCCCCAGCATTTT
j_call: TRBJ1-5
d_call: -
clone_size: -
v_call: TRBV18

cdr3_aa: CASSVGGSSYEQYF
cdr3_nt: TGTGCCAGTAGTGTGGGCGGGAGCTCCTACGAGCAGTACTTC
j_call: TRBJ2-7
d_call: TRBD2
clone_size: -
v_call: TRBV28

cdr3_aa: CATGLNADTQYF
cdr3_nt: TGTGCCACCGGGTTGAACGCAGATACGCAGTATTTT
j_call: TRBJ2-3
d_call: -
clone_size: -
v_call: TRBV15

cdr3_aa: CASSLSSGSTTQYF
cdr3_nt: TGTGCCAGCAGTTTAAGTAGCGGGAGTACAACGCAGTATTTT
j_call: TRBJ2-3
d_call: TRBD2
clone_size: few
v_call: TRBV27

cdr3_aa: CASSPRMTGMLTGNTIYF
cdr3_nt: TGTGCCAGCAGCCCGCGTATGACAGGGATGTTGACTGGAAACACCATATATTTT
j_call: TRBJ1-3
d_call: TRBD1
clone_size: few
v_call: TRBV7-9

cdr3_aa: CASSVSGLNTEAFF
cdr3_nt: TGTGCCAGCAGTGTCTCAGGGTTGAACACTGAAGCTTTCTTT
j_call: TRBJ1-1
d_call: -
clone_size: -
v_call: TRBV2

cdr3_aa: CASSPGLANEQFF
cdr3_nt: TGCGCCAGCAGCCCGGGACTAGCTAATGAGCAGTTCTTC
j_call: TRBJ2-1
d_call: TRBD2
clone_size: -
v_call: TRBV5-1

cdr3_aa: CASTGSGETQYF
cdr3_nt: TGTGCCAGCACAGGGTCGGGGGAGACCCAGTACTTC
j_call: TRBJ2-5
d_call: -
clone_size: -
v_call: TRBV6-5

cdr3_aa: CASSRGVPGGGNTIYF
cdr3_nt: TGTGCCAGCAGCCGCGGGGTGCCGGGAGGTGGAAACACCATATATTTT
j_call: TRBJ1-3
d_call: -
clone_size: once
v_call: TRBV7-2

cdr3_aa: CASSLSLGGGAEEKLFF
cdr3_nt: TGCGCCAGCAGCCTCTCCTTGGGGGGGGGCGCCGAAGAAAAACTGTTTTTT
j_call: TRBJ1-4
d_call: -
clone_size: -
v_call: TRBV4-1

cdr3_aa: CARRTGDTDTQYF
cdr3_nt: TGCGCCAGGCGGACAGGGGACACAGATACGCAGTATTTT
j_call: TRBJ2-3
d_call: TRBD1
clone_size: -
v_call: TRBV10-1

cdr3_aa: CASSLNEDSPLHF
cdr3_nt: TGCGCCAGCAGCTTGAATGAGGACTCACCCCTCCACTTT
j_call: TRBJ1-6
d_call: -
clone_size: -
v_call: TRBV5-1

cdr3_aa: CASSGGRVTYEQYF
cdr3_nt: TGTGCCAGCAGTGGGGGCAGGGTAACCTACGAGCAGTACTTC
j_call: TRBJ2-7
d_call: -
clone_size: medium-sized
v_call: TRBV2

cdr3_aa: CASSPRHGQSGNEQFF
cdr3_nt: TGTGCCAGCTCACCACGCCACGGACAAAGTGGGAATGAGCAGTTCTTC
j_call: TRBJ2-1
d_call: -
clone_size: -
v_call: TRBV18

cdr3_aa: CAISNGGGNQPQHF
cdr3_nt: TGTGCCATCAGTAACGGGGGGGGAAATCAGCCCCAGCATTTT
j_call: TRBJ1-5
d_call: -
clone_size: -
v_call: TRBV10-3

cdr3_aa: CASRGQPLNTEAFF
cdr3_nt: TGTGCCAGCAGGGGACAGCCTTTGAACACTGAAGCTTTCTTT
j_call: TRBJ1-1
d_call: TRBD1
clone_size: few
v_call: TRBV7-8

cdr3_aa: CASSLQGAPLHF
cdr3_nt: TGTGCCAGCAGCCTACAGGGAGCACCCCTCCACTTT
j_call: TRBJ1-6
d_call: -
clone_size: -
v_call: TRBV5-6